This T cell receptor (beta chain) was captured in a study of T cells in Graves' hyperthyroidism and ophthalmopathy. From RNA transcripts, TCR beta CDR3 regions were amplified. Using the HTBI primer set, a first-round RT-PCR was run on the TCR CDR3. TCRdb re-called the multiplex PCR reads through MiXCR, storing one row per CDR3 protein. This sample has hundreds of thousands of distinct CDR3 sequences, with 16% found just once. This CDR3 comprises 16 residues. The trim removed 5 bases at V and 7 bases at J, leaving 12 bases unmatched. CDR1 SGHTA and CDR2 FQGTGA come from the germline V gene. Study-level findings and limits: Using 13 V-J features, a model discriminated ophthalmopathy from stable hyperthyroidism.

This clonotype was counted ten times or more. Its antigen is still unknown. Diagnoses used clinical symptoms, serum thyroxine and TRAb, thyroid ultrasound and orbital computed tomography. The receptor was derived from a woman between 18 and 29 years old with Graves' hyperthyroidism. The specimen was blood. This chain connects TRBV7-3 to TRBJ1-4, with 8 bases matching TRBD1. CDR3 region: CASSLRLDREGEKLFF. CDR3 nucleotide sequence: TGTGCCAGCAGCCTTCGTTTGGACAGGGAAGGTGAAAAACTGTTTTTT.